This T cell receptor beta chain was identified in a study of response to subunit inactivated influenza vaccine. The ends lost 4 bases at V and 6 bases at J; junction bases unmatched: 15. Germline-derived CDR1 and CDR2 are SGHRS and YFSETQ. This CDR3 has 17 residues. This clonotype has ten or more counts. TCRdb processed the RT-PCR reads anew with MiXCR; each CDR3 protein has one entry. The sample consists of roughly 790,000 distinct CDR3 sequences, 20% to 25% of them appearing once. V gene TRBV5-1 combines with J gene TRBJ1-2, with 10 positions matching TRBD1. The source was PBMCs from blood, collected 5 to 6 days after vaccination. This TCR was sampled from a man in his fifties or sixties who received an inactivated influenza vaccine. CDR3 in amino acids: CASSPPPSGTGVDGYTF. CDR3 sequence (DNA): TGCGCCAGCAGCCCCCCCCCGTCCGGGACAGGGGTAGATGGCTACACCTTC.